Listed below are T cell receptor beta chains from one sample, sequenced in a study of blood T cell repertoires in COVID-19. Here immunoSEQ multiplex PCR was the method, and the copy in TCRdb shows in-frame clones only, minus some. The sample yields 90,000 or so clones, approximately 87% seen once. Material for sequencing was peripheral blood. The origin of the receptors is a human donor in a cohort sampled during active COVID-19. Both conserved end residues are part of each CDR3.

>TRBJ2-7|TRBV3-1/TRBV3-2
CASSQGTVPTYEQYF
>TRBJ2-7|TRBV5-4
CASSPAPLAGGGSYEQYF
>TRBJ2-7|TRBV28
CASSPTSGGFSSYEQYF
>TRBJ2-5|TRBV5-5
CASSPGTEETQYF
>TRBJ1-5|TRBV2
CASSEQGLSNQPQHF
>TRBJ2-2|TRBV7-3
CASSSRGGAGGTGELFF
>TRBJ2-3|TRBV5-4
CASSLGGRAVGDTQYF
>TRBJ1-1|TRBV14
CASSQDWGGAFF
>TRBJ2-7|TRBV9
CASSEGLAGGYEQYF
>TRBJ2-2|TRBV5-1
CASSLSFSGAGELFF
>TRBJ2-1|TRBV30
CAWSGGTPWTGEVDEQFF
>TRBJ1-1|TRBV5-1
CASGNEENTEAFF
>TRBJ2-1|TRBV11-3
CASSLEGTARGGNEQFF
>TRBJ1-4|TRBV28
CASSFYRTGAEEKLFF
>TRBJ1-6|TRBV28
CASTTMRGPLHF
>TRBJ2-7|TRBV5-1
CASSLTGGADEQYF
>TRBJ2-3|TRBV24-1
CATSGQTSGNTDTQYF
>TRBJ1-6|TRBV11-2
CASSLVGGMDSPLHF
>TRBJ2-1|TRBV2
CASSPARSNEQFF
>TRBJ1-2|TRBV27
CASSQTGLGNYGYTF
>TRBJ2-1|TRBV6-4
CASSDGRRGGRGNEQFF
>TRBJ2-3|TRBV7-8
CASSRTLYSTDTQYF
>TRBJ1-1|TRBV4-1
CASSTDRDLTNTEAFF
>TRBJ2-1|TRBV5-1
CASSLAWSNNEQFF
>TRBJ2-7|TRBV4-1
CASSHPGQGYEQYF
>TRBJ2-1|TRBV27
CASSQIAGGQGQFF
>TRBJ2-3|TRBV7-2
CASTQSATDTQYF
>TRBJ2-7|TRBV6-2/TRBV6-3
CASSENRASYEQYF
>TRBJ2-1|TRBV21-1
CASSKGVGPNKVWSSYNEQFF